This entry describes one TCR beta chain. Measured with immunoSEQ multiplex PCR; TCRdb has only the in-frame clones, and not every one. Of hundreds of thousands of clones detected, approximately 81% appear once; the ten largest clones hold roughly 3.6%. The data were obtained in a study of blood T cell repertoires in COVID-19. J gave up 4 bases and V 5 bases, and 10 bases lay outside the gene matches. Germline V gene data show CDR1 as SGHRS and CDR2 as YFSETQ. The CDR3 sequence is 15 residues long. The TCR sequence derives from a woman aged 18-35 years with acute or convalescent COVID-19. The chain recombines TRBV5-1 with TRBJ1-1; 8 nucleotides agree with TRBD1. The sample comprised peripheral blood. The CDR3: CASSSRGLGGTEAFF. The CDR3 DNA reads TGCGCCAGCAGTTCCAGGGGGCTCGGAGGCACTGAAGCTTTCTTT.